The 3 T cell receptor beta chains given below trace back to one sample, sequenced in a study of T cells in Graves' hyperthyroidism and ophthalmopathy. Researchers amplified the TCR beta CDR3 regions from RNA transcripts. HTBI primers drove first-round RT-PCR of the TCR CDR3. Each CDR3 protein gets one entry after TCRdb re-called the multiplex PCR reads with MiXCR. The repertoire includes 400,000 to 450,000 distinct CDR3 sequences, 14% to 15% of them detected once, and approximately 13% sits in the top ten. The specimen was blood. The receptor source for this set is a man between 18 and 35 years old with Graves' ophthalmopathy.

This chain links TRBV7-9 with TRBJ2-5; TRBD1 matches at 7 bases. V gave up 8 bases and J gave up 2 bases; unmatched junction bases: 5. The CDR3 spans 13 residues. Germline-derived CDR1 and CDR2 are SEHNR and FQNEAQ (reference sequence). The CDR3 sequence: CASLTGLQETQYF. The CDR3 nucleotides read TGTGCCAGCCTGACAGGGCTTCAAGAGACCCAGTACTTC.

This clonotype was found a few times. V is TRBV10-1 and J is TRBJ2-7, with D tentatively TRBD2 (7 bases). The CDR3 has 16 residues. V lost 0 bases to trimming and J lost 0 bases, with 12 bases between them. Germline CDR1 reads WNHNN; CDR2 reads SYGVQD (reference sequence). The CDR3 DNA sequence: TGCGCCAGCAGTGAGTCGAGGGGGGGGGGCTCCTACGAGCAGTACTTC. Protein: CASSESRGGGSYEQYF.

The CDR3 region is CASSLIKRLVLTF. The CDR3 region has the DNA TGTGCCAGCAGTTTAATTAAAAGACTCGTCCTGACTTTC. The rearrangement links TRBV12-3 or TRBV12-4 to TRBJ2-6; no clear D gene. This CDR3 spans 13 amino acids. V lost 2 bases, J lost 12 bases, and 11 bases lay in between.